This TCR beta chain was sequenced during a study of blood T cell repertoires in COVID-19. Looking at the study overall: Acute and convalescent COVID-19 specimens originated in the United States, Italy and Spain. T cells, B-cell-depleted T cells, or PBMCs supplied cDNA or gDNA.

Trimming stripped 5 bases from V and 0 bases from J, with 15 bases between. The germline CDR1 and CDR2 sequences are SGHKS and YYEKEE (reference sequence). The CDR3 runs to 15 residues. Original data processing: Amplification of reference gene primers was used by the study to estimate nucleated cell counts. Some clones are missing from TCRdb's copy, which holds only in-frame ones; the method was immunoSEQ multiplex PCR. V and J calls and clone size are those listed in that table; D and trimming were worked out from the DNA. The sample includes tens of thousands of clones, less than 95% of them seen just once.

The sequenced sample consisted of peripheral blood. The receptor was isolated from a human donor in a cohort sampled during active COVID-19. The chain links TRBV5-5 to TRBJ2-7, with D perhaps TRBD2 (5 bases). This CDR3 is CASSSQTTSSYEQYF. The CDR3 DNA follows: TGTGCCAGCAGTTCACAGACTACATCCTCCTACGAGCAGTACTTC.